This passage covers 24 T cell receptor beta chains from one sample sequenced in a study of CD8 T cells in Susac syndrome. Random hexamers were used to reverse transcribe an amount of roughly 0.5 to 1 ug RNA. TCRdb re-analysed the immunoSEQ multiplex PCR reads in MiXCR, keeping a single row per CDR3 protein. Here the sample spans over 70,000 distinct CDR3 sequences, around 96% being singletons. The sequencing input was CD8+ T cells from PBMCs. Source of these receptors: a human donor with Susac syndrome.

The V and J genes are TRBV20-1 and TRBJ1-4; 10 nucleotides agree with TRBD1. CDR1 and CDR2 (germline): DFQATT, SNEGSKA (reference sequence). The CDR3 runs 16 residues. With V trimmed by 1 base and J by 3 bases, 5 bases remained unmatched. CDR3 DNA sequence: TGCAGTGCTAGAGTGACAGGGGGCGCAGCTAATGAAAAACTGTTTTTT. It translates to CSARVTGGAANEKLFF.

This chain connects TRBV7-9 to TRBJ1-2; no firm D call. This CDR3 spans 15 amino acids. CDR1 is SEHNR, CDR2 FQNEAQ, per germline (reference sequence). V was pared by 3 bases and J by 3 bases, with 14 bases between. Here the CDR3 reads CASSFQSGIDYGYTF. The CDR3 bases are TGTGCCAGCAGCTTTCAGTCCGGGATCGACTATGGCTACACCTTC.

J is TRBJ1-2 and V is TRBV14, with D tentatively TRBD1 (5 bases). The V end lost 5 bases, the J end lost 7 bases, and 14 bases lay between the germline ends. Germline CDR1 SGHDN, CDR2 FVKESK. This CDR3 has 13 residues. The CDR3 is CASSWDPAGGYTF. The CDR3 nucleotides read TGTGCCAGCAGCTGGGACCCCGCAGGTGGCTACACCTTC.

The chain joins TRBV30 to TRBJ2-7; no clear D. Trimming stripped 2 bases from V and 2 bases from J, with 7 bases between. CDR3 size: 12 residues. Per germline, CDR1 GTSNPN and CDR2 SVGIG (reference sequence). The CDR3 bases are TGTGCCTGGAGTCTTAGAACCTACGAGCAGTACTTC. Its translation is CAWSLRTYEQYF.

This clonotype was found once. The CDR3 spells CASSVQTGSTGELFF. The CDR3 region has the DNA TGTGCCAGCAGCGTACAAACGGGGTCCACCGGGGAGCTGTTTTTT. The gene calls are TRBV9 and TRBJ2-2, with D perhaps matching TRBD2 (5 bases). The germline V gene encodes CDR1 SGDLS and CDR2 YYNGEE. Trimming shortened V by 1 base and J by 4 bases, and 11 bases separated the two germline ends. The CDR3 is made up of 15 amino acids.

The chain links TRBV7-9 to TRBJ2-3, with TRBD1 matching 7 bases. The V gene's germline CDR1 is SEHNR and CDR2 FQNEAQ (reference sequence). This CDR3 has 17 residues. V dropped 4 bases and J dropped 0; count of bases not matched to a gene: 10. The CDR3 DNA reads TGTGCCAGCAGCTCCTTCATTACGACAGGGAGCACAGATACGCAGTATTTT. It encodes CASSSFITTGSTDTQYF.

The genes are TRBV19 and TRBJ2-2; D is tentatively TRBD1 or TRBD2 (5 bases each). This CDR3 is 18 amino acids long. The germline CDR1 and CDR2 sequences are LNHDA and SQIVND (reference sequence). The V and J ends lost 9 bases and 0 bases respectively, with 23 bases between them. CDR3 sequence (DNA): TGTGCCAGCCAAAGGGGCGGACCGGGAATCCCGAACACCGGGGAGCTGTTTTTT. Encoded protein: CASQRGGPGIPNTGELFF.

The gene calls are TRBV6-2 or TRBV6-3 and TRBJ1-1; weak D call: TRBD1 (5 bases). The germline gives CDR1 MNHEY, CDR2 SVGEGT. V was trimmed by 2 bases and J by 5 bases, leaving 18 bases between them. This CDR3 comprises 16 residues. Here the CDR3 reads CASSYRGFLKGTEAFF. The CDR3 nucleotides read TGTGCCAGCAGTTACAGGGGTTTCTTAAAAGGGACTGAAGCTTTCTTT.

This clonotype showed up just once. The rearrangement uses TRBV30 and TRBJ1-2; a weak D match, TRBD1 (6 bases). This CDR3 region has 13 residues. Germline-derived CDR1 and CDR2 are GTSNPN and SVGIG (reference sequence). The ends were cut back, 5 bases at V and 9 bases at J, with 19 bases in the middle. The CDR3 protein is CAWRFDRSSRYTF. The CDR3 DNA sequence: TGTGCCTGGCGCTTTGACAGGTCTAGTCGCTACACCTTC.

The chain links TRBV12-3 or TRBV12-4 to TRBJ1-1; the match to TRBD1 covers 9 bases. Unmatched junction bases numbered 6, after V lost 5 bases and J lost 5 bases. This CDR3 is built from 14 residues. The DNA of the CDR3 is TGTGCCAGCAGTATCCGGACAGGGGCGACTGAAGCTTTCTTT. Its translation: CASSIRTGATEAFF.

V usage is TRBV30 and J usage is TRBJ1-2, with 9 bases fitting TRBD1. CDR1 and CDR2 (germline): GTSNPN, SVGIG (reference sequence). The CDR3 consists of 14 residues. V shed 4 bases, J shed 8 bases, and the junction held 11 bases outside the gene matches. For the CDR3, the DNA is TGTGCCTGGAACACAGGACAGGGGTTAGGAGGCTACACCTTC. Its protein product is CAWNTGQGLGGYTF.

The rearrangement links TRBV11-2 to TRBJ2-5; 7 bases agree with TRBD1. The germline CDR1 and CDR2 sequences are SGHAT and FQNNGV. The CDR3 consists of 13 residues. V was clipped by 5 bases and J by 5 bases; unmatched bases: 5. The CDR3 DNA sequence: TGTGCCAGCAGCCTCGACAGGGAGGAGACCCAGTACTTC. Translating it yields CASSLDREETQYF. Variable domain in full (rest from reference TRBV11-2 and TRBJ2-5): EAGVAQSPRYKIIEKRQSVAFWCNPISGHATLYWYQQILGQGPKLLIQFQNNGVVDDSQLPKDRFSAERLKGVDSTLKIQPAKLEDSAVYLCASSLDREETQYFGPGTRLLVL.

Written as DNA, the CDR3 is TGTGCCAGCAGCTTAACCAGGTCCTACGAGCAGTACTTC. This translates into CASSLTRSYEQYF. The genes are TRBV7-9 and TRBJ2-7; D remains unclear. V was pared by 2 bases and J by 1 base, with 6 bases between. Per germline, CDR1 SEHNR and CDR2 FQNEAQ (reference sequence). The CDR3 runs 13 residues.

The rearrangement uses TRBV12-3 or TRBV12-4 and TRBJ2-1, with 12 bases matching TRBD1. The CDR3 sequence is 14 residues long. Trimming at V came to 7 bases and at J to 9 bases, leaving 7 bases not matched to a gene. The CDR3 protein is CASTLGQGAGEQFF. The DNA of the CDR3 is TGTGCCAGCACCTTGGGACAGGGGGCGGGTGAGCAGTTCTTC.

The genes are TRBV7-6 and TRBJ2-3; maybe TRBD1 (6 bases). The V end lost 1 base, the J end lost 6 bases, and 23 bases lay between the germline ends. The length of the CDR3 is 18 residues. CDR1 and CDR2 (germline): SGHVS, FNYEAQ. The CDR3 here is CASSLVAQQGPARDTQYF. CDR3 DNA: TGTGCCAGCAGCTTAGTGGCCCAACAGGGACCGGCCCGGGATACGCAGTATTTT.

This chain joins TRBV20-1 and TRBJ2-4; 10 bases are shared with TRBD1. V shed 6 bases, J shed 3 bases, and the junction held 8 bases outside the gene matches. There are 15 residues in the CDR3. CDR1 and CDR2 (germline): DFQATT, SNEGSKA (reference sequence). The CDR3 reads CSAPRTGGGKNIQYF. CDR3 nucleotide sequence: TGCAGTGCCCCTCGGACAGGGGGAGGCAAAAACATTCAGTACTTC.

This chain joins TRBV12-3 or TRBV12-4 and TRBJ1-5; 10 nucleotides agree with TRBD1. The CDR3 length is 15 residues. Germline trimming cut 6 bases from V and 2 bases from J; bases unmatched to any gene: 4. The CDR3 DNA reads TGTGCCAGCAGCCCGGGACAGGGGCGCAATCAGCCCCAGCATTTT. As protein: CASSPGQGRNQPQHF.

CDR3 DNA sequence: TGCAGTGCCAGGCGGACGGACAGGGCTAATTCACCCCTCCACTTT. Protein: CSARRTDRANSPLHF. V gene TRBV20-1 combines with J gene TRBJ1-6, with 8 bases lining up with TRBD1. This CDR3 has 15 residues. The germline CDR1 and CDR2 sequences are DFQATT and SNEGSKA (reference sequence). V lost 6 bases to trimming and J lost 6 bases; unmatched junction nucleotides: 10.

The rearrangement joins TRBV19 to TRBJ2-1; TRBD2 aligns across 7 bases. CDR1 LNHDA and CDR2 SQIVND come from the germline V gene (reference sequence). The V segment lost 7 bases and the J segment 4 bases; nucleotides outside the gene matches: 7. The CDR3 sequence is 14 residues long. The CDR3 loop reads CASTSRGGYNEQFF. CDR3 nucleotide sequence: TGTGCCAGTACCTCTCGCGGGGGTTACAATGAGCAGTTCTTC.

The chain joins TRBV7-2 to TRBJ2-7; a weak D match, TRBD2 (5 bases). V lost 5 bases and J 0 bases, leaving 11 bases between the germline ends. CDR3 size: 14 residues. CDR1 and CDR2 from the germline V gene are SGHTA and FQGNSA. The CDR3 spells CASSSPGFSYEQYF. The CDR3 bases are TGTGCCAGCAGCAGCCCGGGATTCTCCTACGAGCAGTACTTC.

The rearrangement joins TRBV19 to TRBJ2-1; D not certain. CDR1 is LNHDA, CDR2 SQIVND, per germline (reference sequence). The CDR3 covers 12 residues. Trimming cost V 4 bases and J 9 bases, with 10 bases left between them. The CDR3 loop reads CASSTTASEQFF. The CDR3 DNA follows: TGTGCCAGTAGTACTACTGCCAGTGAGCAGTTCTTC.

The chain has TRBV6-1 and TRBJ2-4; the match to TRBD1 covers 10 bases. CDR1 is MNHNS and CDR2 is SASEGT in the germline V gene. The trim removed 6 bases at V and 3 bases at J, leaving 8 bases unmatched. The CDR3 is made up of 16 amino acids. DNA of the CDR3: TGTGCCAGCAGACGGGACAGGGGAAGTGTCAAAAACATTCAGTACTTC. Residues: CASRRDRGSVKNIQYF.

The V gene is TRBV25-1, the J gene TRBJ2-7, with unresolved D. Trimming left V 3 bases short and J 3 bases short, with 9 bases between. Germline assignment: CDR1 MGHDK and CDR2 SYGVNS. The CDR3 sequence is 13 residues long. The CDR3 DNA follows: TGTGCCAGCAGTGAGGATCGGCTCTACGAGCAGTACTTC. Translating it yields CASSEDRLYEQYF.

The V and J genes are TRBV21-1 and TRBJ1-1. TRBV21-1 is termed a pseudogene. This CDR3 has 13 residues. The CDR3 spells CASSRWGNTEAFF. For the CDR3, the DNA is TGTGCCAGCAGCCGGTGGGGGAACACTGAAGCTTTCTTT.